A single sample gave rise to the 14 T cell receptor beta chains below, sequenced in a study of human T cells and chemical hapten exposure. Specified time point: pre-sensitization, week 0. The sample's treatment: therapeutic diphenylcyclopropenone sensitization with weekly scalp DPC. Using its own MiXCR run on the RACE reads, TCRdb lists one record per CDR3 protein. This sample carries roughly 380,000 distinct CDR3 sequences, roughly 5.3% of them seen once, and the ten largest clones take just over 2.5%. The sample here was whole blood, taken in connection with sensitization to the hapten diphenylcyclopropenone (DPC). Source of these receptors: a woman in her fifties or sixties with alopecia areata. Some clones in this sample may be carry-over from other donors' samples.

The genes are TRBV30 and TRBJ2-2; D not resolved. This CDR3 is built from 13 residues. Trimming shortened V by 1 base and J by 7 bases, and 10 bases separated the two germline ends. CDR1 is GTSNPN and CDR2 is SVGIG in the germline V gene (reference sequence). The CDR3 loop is CAWSEAAGGELFF. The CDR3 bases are TGTGCCTGGAGTGAGGCAGCTGGCGGGGAGCTGTTTTTT.

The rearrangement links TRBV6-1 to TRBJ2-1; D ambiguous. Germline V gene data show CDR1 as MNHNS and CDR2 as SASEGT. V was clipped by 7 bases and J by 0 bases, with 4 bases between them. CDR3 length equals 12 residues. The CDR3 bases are TGTGCCAGCACTAACTCCTACAATGAGCAGTTCTTC. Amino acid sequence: CASTNSYNEQFF.

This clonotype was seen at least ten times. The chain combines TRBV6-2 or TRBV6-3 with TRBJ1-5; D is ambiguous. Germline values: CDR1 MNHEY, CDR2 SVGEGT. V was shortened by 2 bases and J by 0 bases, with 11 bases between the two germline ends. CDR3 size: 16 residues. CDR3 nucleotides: TGTGCCAGCAGTTACAGGGCGCGGTATAGCAATCAGCCCCAGCATTTT. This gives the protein CASSYRARYSNQPQHF.

The CDR3 reads CASSPVDSPAHEQFF. The CDR3 DNA reads TGCGCCAGCAGCCCCGTAGATAGCCCTGCCCATGAGCAGTTCTTC. The chain carries TRBV4-3 and TRBJ2-1, with D unclear. Trimming left V 4 bases short and J 8 bases short, with 18 bases between. CDR1 and CDR2 (germline): LGHNA, YSLEER. The CDR3 totals 15 residues.

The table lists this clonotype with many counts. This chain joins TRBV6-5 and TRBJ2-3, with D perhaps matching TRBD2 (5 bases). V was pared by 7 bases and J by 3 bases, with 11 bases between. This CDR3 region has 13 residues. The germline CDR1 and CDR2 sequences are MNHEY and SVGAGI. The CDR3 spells CASKRGGTDTQYF. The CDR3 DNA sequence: TGTGCCAGCAAGCGTGGAGGAACAGATACGCAGTATTTT.

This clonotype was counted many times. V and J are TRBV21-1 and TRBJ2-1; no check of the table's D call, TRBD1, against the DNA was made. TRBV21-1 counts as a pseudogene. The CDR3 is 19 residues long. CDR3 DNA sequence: TGTGCCAGCAGCAAAAGCCCGGAGGGGGTCGCGGCCCTTTACAATGAGCAGTTCTTC. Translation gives CASSKSPEGVAALYNEQFF.

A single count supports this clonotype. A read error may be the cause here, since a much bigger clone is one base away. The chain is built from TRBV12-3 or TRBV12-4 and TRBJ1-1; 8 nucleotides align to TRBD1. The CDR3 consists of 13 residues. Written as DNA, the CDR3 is TGTGCCAGCACCCGGACAGGGCCCACTGAAACTTTCTTT. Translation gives CASTRTGPTETFF.

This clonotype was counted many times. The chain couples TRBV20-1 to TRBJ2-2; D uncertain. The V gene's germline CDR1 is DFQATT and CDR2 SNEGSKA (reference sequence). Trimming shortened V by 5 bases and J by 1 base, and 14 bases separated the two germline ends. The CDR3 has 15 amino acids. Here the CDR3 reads CSAPRSGENTGELFF. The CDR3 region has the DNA TGCAGTGCTCCCCGGTCCGGAGAGAACACCGGGGAGCTGTTTTTT.

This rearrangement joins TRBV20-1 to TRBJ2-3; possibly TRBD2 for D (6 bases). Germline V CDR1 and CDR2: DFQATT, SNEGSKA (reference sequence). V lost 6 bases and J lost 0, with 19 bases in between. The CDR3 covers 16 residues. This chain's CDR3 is CSAPGLRGGSTDTQYF. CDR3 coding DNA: TGCAGTGCGCCTGGTCTGCGGGGCGGTAGCACAGATACGCAGTATTTT.

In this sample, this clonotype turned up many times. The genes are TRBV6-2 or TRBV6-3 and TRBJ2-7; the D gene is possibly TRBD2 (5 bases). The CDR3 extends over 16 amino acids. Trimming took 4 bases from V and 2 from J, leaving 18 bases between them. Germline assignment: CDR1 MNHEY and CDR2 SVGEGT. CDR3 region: CASSFYPDLIPYEQYF. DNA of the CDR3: TGTGCCAGCAGTTTTTACCCGGACTTAATCCCCTACGAGCAGTACTTC.

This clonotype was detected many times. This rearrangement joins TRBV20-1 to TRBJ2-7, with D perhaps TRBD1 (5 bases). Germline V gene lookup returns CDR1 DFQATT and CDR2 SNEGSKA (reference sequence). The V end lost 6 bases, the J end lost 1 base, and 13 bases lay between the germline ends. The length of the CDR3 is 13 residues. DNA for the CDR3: TGCAGTGCCCAGACAGTCGAATCCTACGAGCAGTACTTC. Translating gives CSAQTVESYEQYF.

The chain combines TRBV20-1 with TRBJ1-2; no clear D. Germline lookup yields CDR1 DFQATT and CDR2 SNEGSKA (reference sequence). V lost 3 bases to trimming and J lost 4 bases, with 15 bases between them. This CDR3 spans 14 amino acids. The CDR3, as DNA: TGCAGTGCTAGGGGAAGGACCGAAATCTATGGCTACACCTTC. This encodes CSARGRTEIYGYTF.

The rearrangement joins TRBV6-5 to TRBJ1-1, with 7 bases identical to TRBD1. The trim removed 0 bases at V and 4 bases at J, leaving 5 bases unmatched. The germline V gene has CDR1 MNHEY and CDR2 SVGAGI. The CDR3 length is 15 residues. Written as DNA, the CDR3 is TGTGCCAGCAGTTACTCGAAGGGACAGACCACTGAAGCTTTCTTT. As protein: CASSYSKGQTTEAFF.

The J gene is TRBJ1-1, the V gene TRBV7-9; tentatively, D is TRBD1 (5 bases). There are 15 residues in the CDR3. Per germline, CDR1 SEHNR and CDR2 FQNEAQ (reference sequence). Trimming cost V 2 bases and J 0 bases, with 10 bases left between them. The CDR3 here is CASSLIDRVNTEAFF. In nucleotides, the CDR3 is TGTGCCAGCAGCTTAATCGACAGAGTGAACACTGAAGCTTTCTTT.